These 7 T cell receptor beta chains share one sample of origin, sequenced in a study of blood T cell repertoires in COVID-19 (dated by TCRdb to the early 2020s). To prepare the library, the immunoSEQ multiplex PCR assay was applied. TCRdb mirrors the immuneACCESS table, restricted to in-frame sequences. Some clones are absent from its copies; in checked studies, under half trace to an unresolved V gene, and the reason for the others is unknown. For this sample there are 150,000 or so clones; roughly 84% appear just once. The ten biggest clones cover roughly 1.2% of the sample. Sequencing input: peripheral blood. The source of these receptors is a man aged 60-69 years who had recovered from COVID-19.

This clone was detected only once. This chain connects TRBV19 to TRBJ2-7, with 7 bases lining up with TRBD2. CDR3 length: 13 amino acids. The ends lost 8 bases at V and 3 bases at J; junction bases unmatched: 7. Looked up from germline, CDR1 is LNHDA and CDR2 is SQIVND (reference sequence). CDR3 coding DNA: TGTGCCAGTTCCCTGCGCGGGGGCTACGAGCAGTACTTC. Translating it yields CASSLRGGYEQYF.

This clone was seen a few times. This rearrangement joins TRBV18 to TRBJ2-5; D is unclear. Germline V CDR1 and CDR2: KGHSH, LQKENI. The length of the CDR3 is 13 residues. V gave up 6 bases and J gave up 2 bases, with 10 bases separating them. CDR3 region: CASSTGSQETQYF. DNA for the CDR3: TGTGCCAGCTCCACCGGGTCTCAAGAGACCCAGTACTTC.

This clone turned up a few times. This chain connects TRBV30 to TRBJ1-6, with 9 bases fitting TRBD1. CDR1 and CDR2 from the germline V gene are GTSNPN and SVGIG (reference sequence). The CDR3 has 13 residues. The junction had 9 bases not matched to a gene; V was cut back by 8 bases and J by 10 bases. As DNA, the CDR3 is TGTGCCGAAGAGGGACAGGGAACCTCACCCCTCCACTTT. Its protein product is CAEEGQGTSPLHF.

J is TRBJ2-1 and V is TRBV5-1; TRBD2 agrees at 7 bases. Trimming took 4 bases from V and 4 from J; bases not matched to a gene: 11. Per the germline V gene, CDR1 is SGHRS and CDR2 is YFSETQ. This CDR3 contains 16 residues. CDR3 amino acids: CASSAQVTSEYNEQFF. The CDR3 DNA is TGCGCCAGCAGCGCGCAAGTAACTAGCGAGTACAATGAGCAGTTCTTC.

This chain uses TRBV12-3 or TRBV12-4 with TRBJ2-7; 9 nucleotides line up with TRBD1. This CDR3 has 13 residues. Trimming took 4 bases from V and 6 from J; bases not matched to a gene: 4. CDR3 DNA sequence: TGTGCCAGCAGTTGGGGGACAGGGAGCGAGCAGTACTTC. Translating it yields CASSWGTGSEQYF.

The CDR3 DNA follows: TGTGCCAGCAGCTTCGCGAACACCGGGGAGCTGTTTTTT. As protein: CASSFANTGELFF. The chain has TRBV7-2 and TRBJ2-2; no firm D call. CDR3 length: 13 amino acids. Germline V gives CDR1 SGHTA, CDR2 FQGNSA. V was pared by 3 bases and J by 0 bases, with 2 bases between.

For the CDR3, the DNA is TGTGCCAGCAGCTTTCCGGGACAGGGAAATCAGCCCCAGCATTTT. This translates into CASSFPGQGNQPQHF. This rearrangement joins TRBV5-8 to TRBJ1-5; 9 bases align to TRBD1. V trimming: 2 bases; J trimming: 4 bases; junction bases outside the gene matches: 4. CDR3 size: 15 residues. The germline CDR1 and CDR2 sequences are SGHTS and YDEGEE.